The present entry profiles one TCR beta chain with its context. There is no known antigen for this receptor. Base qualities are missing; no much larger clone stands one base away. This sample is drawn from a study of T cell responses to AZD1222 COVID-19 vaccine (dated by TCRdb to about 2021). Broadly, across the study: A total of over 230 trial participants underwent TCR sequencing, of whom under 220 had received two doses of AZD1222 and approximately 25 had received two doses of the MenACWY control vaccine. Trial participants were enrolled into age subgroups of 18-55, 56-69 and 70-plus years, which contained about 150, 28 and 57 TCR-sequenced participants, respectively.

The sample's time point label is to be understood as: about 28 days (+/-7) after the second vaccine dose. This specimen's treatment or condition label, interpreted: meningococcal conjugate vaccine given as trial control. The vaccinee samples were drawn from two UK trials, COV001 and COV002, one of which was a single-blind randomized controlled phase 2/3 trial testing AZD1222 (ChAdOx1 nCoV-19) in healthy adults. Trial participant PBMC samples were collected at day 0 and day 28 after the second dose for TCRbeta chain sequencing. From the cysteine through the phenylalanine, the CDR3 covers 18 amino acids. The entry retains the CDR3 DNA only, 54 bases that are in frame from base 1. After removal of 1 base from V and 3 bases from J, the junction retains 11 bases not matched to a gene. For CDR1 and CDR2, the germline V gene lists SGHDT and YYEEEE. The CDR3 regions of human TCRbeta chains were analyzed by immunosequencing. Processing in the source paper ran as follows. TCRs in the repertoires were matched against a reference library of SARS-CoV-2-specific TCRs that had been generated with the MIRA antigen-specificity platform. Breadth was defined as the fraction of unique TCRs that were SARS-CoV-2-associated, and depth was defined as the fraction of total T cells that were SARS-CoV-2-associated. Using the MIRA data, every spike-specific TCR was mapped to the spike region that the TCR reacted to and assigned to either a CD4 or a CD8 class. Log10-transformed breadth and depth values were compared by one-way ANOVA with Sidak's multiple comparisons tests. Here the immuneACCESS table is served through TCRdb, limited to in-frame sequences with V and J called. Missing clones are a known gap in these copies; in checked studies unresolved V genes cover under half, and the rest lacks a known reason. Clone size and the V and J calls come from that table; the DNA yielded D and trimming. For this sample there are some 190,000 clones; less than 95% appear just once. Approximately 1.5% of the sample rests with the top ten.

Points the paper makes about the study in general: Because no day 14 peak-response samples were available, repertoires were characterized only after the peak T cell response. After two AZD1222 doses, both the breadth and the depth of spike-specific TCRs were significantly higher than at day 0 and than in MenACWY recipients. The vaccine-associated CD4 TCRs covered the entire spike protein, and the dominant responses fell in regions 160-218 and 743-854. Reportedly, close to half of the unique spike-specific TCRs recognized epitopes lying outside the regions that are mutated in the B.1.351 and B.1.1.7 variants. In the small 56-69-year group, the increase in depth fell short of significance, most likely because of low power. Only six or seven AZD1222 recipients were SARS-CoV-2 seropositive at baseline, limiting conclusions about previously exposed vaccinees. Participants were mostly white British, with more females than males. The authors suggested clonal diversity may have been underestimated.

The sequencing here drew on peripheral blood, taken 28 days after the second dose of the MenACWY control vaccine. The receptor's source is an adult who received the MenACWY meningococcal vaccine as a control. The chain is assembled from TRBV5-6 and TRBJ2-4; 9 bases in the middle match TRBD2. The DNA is TGTGCCAGCAGCTTGTCGTGGGCGGGGGGGCCTAGCAAAAACATTCAGTACTTC. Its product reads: CASSLSWAGGPSKNIQYF.